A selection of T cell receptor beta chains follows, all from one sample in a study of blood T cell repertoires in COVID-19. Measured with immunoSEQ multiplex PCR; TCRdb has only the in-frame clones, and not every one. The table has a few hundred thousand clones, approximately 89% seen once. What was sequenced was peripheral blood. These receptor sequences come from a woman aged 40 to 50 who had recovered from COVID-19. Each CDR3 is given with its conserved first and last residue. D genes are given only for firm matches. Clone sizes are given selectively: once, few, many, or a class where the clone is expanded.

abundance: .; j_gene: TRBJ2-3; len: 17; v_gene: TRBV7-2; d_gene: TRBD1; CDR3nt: TGTGCCAGCAGCCAGCTGGGCCGGGACAGGTTCCCAGATACGCAGTATTTT; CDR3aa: CASSQLGRDRFPDTQYF
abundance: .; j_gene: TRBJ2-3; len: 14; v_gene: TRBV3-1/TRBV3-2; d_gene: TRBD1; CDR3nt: TGTGCCAGCAGCCGCGGACAGGGGGCAGATACGCAGTATTTT; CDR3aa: CASSRGQGADTQYF
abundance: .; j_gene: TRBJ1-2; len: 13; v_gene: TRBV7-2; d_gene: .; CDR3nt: TGTGCCAGCAGCTTATACACCAACTATGGCTACACCTTC; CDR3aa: CASSLYTNYGYTF
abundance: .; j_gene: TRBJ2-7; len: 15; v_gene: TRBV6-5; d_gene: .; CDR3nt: TGTGCCAGCAGTTACTCAGCAGGGGCCGAAGGCGAGCAGTACTTC; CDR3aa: CASSYSAGAEGEQYF
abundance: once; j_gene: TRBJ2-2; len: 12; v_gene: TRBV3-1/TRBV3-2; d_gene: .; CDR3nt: TGTGCCAGCAGCTCCACAGGGGGGGAGCTGTTTTTT; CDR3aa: CASSSTGGELFF
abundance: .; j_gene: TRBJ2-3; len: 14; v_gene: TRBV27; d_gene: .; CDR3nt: TGTGCCAGCAGTTGGGGGGGCCTCACAGATACGCAGTATTTT; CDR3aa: CASSWGGLTDTQYF
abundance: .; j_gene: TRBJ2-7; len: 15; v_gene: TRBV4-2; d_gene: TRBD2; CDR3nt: TGTGCCAGCAGCCAAGATCTGGCGGGGGGGTACGCGCAGTACTTC; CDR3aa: CASSQDLAGGYAQYF
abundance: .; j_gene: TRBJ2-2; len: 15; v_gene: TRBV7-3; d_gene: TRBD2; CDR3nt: TGTGCCAGCAGCTCGGGACTAGCGGGCACCGGGGAGCTGTTTTTT; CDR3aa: CASSSGLAGTGELFF
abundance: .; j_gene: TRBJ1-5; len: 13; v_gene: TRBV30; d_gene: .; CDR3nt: TGTGCCTGGAGTGTTTCGAGCAATCAGCCCCAGCATTTT; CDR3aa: CAWSVSSNQPQHF
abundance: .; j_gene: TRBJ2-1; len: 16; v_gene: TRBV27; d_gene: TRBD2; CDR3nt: TGTGCCAGCAGTTCATTAAGCGGGAGGGGGGTCAATGAGCAGTTCTTC; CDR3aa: CASSSLSGRGVNEQFF
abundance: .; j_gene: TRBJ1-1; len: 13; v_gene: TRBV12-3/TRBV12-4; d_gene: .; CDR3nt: TGTGCCAGCAGGAGGGGCGCGGGGACTGAAGCTTTCTTT; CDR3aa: CASRRGAGTEAFF
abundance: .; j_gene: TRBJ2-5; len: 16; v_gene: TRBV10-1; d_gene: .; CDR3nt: TGCGCCAGCAGTGAGTCGGGGATGGGGCCCCAAGAGACCCAGTACTTC; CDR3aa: CASSESGMGPQETQYF
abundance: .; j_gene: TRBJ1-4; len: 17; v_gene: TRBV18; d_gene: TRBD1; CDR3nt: TGTGCCAGCTCACCAATCCGGACAGGGTACAGTCGAGAAAAACTGTTTTTT; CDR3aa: CASSPIRTGYSREKLFF
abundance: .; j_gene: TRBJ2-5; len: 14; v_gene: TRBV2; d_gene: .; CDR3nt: TGTGCCAGCAGAATCGGACACAGACAAGAGACCCAGTACTTC; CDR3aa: CASRIGHRQETQYF
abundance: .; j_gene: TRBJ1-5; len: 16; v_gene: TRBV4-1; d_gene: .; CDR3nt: TGCGCCAGCAGCCAAGCTTGGCAGGATAACAATCAGCCCCAGCATTTT; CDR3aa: CASSQAWQDNNQPQHF
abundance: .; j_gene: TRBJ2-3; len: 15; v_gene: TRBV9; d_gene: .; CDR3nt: TGTGCCAGCAGCGCGGGAAACCCTAACACAGATACGCAGTATTTT; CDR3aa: CASSAGNPNTDTQYF
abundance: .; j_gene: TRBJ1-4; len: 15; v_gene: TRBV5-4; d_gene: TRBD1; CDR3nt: TGTGCCAGCAGCGCGGGACAGGGGGTAGATGAAAAACTGTTTTTT; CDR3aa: CASSAGQGVDEKLFF
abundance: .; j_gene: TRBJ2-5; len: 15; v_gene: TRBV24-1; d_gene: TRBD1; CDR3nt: TGTGCCACCAGTCAAGGGACAGGGCCCTTCGACGCCCAGTACTTC; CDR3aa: CATSQGTGPFDAQYF
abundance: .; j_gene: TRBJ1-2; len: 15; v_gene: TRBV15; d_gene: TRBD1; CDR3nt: TGTGCCACCAGCAGTAGGGACAGGGGGCATGAGGGCTACACCTTC; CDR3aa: CATSSRDRGHEGYTF
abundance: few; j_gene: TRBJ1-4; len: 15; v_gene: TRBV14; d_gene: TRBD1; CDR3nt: TGTGCCAGCAGCCAAAGACAGGGACTCAATGAAAAACTGTTTTTT; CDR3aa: CASSQRQGLNEKLFF
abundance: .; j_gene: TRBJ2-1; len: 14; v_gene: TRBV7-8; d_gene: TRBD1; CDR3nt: TGTGCCAGCAGCTTAGTCAGGGGGCAAAATGAGCAGTTCTTC; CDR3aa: CASSLVRGQNEQFF
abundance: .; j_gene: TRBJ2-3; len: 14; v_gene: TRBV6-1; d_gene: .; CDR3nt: TGTGCCAGCAGTGATCAGGTGCTCCAGGGTACGCAGTATTTT; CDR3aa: CASSDQVLQGTQYF
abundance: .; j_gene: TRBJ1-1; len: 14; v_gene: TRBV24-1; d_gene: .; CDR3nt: TGTGCCACCAGTGACACCGGGGGAGGGGGAGAAGCTTTCTTT; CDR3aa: CATSDTGGGGEAFF
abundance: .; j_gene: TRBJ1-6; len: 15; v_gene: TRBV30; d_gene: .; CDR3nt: TGTGCCTCCCCCATGGGGAGCTCCTATAATTCACCCCTCCACTTT; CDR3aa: CASPMGSSYNSPLHF
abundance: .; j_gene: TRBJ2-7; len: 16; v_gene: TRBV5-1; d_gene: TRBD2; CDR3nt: TGCGCCAGCAGTTTAGCGGGGACTATCAGCTCCTACGAGCAGTACTTC; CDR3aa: CASSLAGTISSYEQYF
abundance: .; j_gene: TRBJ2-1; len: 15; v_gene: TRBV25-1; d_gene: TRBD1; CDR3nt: TGTGCCAGCTCCAAGAACAGGGGAACCTACAATGAGCAGTTCTTC; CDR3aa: CASSKNRGTYNEQFF
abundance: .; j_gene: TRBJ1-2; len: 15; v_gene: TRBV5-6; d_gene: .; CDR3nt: TGTGCCAGCAGCCTGGACCGGGGGGCTCACTATGGCTACACCTTC; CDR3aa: CASSLDRGAHYGYTF
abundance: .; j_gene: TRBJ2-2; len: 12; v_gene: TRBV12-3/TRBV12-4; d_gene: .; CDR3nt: TGTGCCAGCAGTCCTCACGGCGGGGAGCTGTTTTTT; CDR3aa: CASSPHGGELFF
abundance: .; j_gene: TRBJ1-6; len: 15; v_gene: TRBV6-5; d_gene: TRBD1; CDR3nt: TGTGCCAGCAATTCCGGACAGGCCATTAGCTCACCCCTCCACTTT; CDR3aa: CASNSGQAISSPLHF
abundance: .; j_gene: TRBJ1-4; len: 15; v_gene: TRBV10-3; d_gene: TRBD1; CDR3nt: TGTGCCATCAGTTCTAACAGGGGGCGGGATGAAAAACTGTTTTTT; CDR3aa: CAISSNRGRDEKLFF
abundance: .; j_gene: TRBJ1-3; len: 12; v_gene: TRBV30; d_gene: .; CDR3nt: TGTGCCTGGAGTGTACTTGGAAACACCATATATTTT; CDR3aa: CAWSVLGNTIYF
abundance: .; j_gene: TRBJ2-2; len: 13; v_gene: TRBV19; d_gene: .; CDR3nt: TGTGCCAGTAGTTTGGCGGACACCGGGGAGCTGTTTTTT; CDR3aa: CASSLADTGELFF
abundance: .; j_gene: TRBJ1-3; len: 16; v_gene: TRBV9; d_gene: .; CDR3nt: TGTGCCAGCAGCGTAGAAGGAGGGTACTCTGGAAACACCATATATTTT; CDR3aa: CASSVEGGYSGNTIYF
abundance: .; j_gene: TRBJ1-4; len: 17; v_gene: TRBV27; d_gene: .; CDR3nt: TGTGCCAGCAGTTTACTCCCACCGACAGTGATTAATGAAAAACTGTTTTTT; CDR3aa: CASSLLPPTVINEKLFF
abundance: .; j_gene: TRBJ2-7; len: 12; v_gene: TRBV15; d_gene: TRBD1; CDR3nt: TGTGCCACCCGACAGGGCGCCTACGAGCAGTACTTC; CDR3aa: CATRQGAYEQYF
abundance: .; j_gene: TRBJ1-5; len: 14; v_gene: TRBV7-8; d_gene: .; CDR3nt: TGTGCCAGCAGCCTCGCGGTTGGCAATCAGCCCCAGCATTTT; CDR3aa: CASSLAVGNQPQHF
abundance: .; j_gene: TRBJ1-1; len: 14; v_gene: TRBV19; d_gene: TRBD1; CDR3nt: TGTGCCACCGCGCGTAGACAGGGAGACACTGAAGCTTTCTTT; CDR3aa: CATARRQGDTEAFF
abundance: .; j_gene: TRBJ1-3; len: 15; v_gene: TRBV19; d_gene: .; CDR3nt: TGTGCCACTTCGAGGGTACCTCTCTCTGGAAACACCATATATTTT; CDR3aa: CATSRVPLSGNTIYF
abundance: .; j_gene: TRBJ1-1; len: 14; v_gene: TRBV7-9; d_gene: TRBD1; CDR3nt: TGTGCCAGCAGCCGTACAGGGGGGGACACTGAAGCTTTCTTT; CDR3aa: CASSRTGGDTEAFF
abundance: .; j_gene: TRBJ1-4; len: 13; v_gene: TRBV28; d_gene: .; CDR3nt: TGTGCCAGCACGACAGCGACTAATGAAAAACTGTTTTTT; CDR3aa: CASTTATNEKLFF
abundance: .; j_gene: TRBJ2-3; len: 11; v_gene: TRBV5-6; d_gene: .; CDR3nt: TGTGCCAGCAGCGCCGGAGATACGCAGTATTTT; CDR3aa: CASSAGDTQYF
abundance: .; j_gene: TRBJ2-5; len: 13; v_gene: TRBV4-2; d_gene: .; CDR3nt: TGTGCCAGCAGCCAAGATTTCGGGGAGACCCAGTACTTC; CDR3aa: CASSQDFGETQYF
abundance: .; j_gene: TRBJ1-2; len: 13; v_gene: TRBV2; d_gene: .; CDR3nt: TGTGCCAGCAGAGCTACAGGGACCTATGGCTACACCTTC; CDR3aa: CASRATGTYGYTF
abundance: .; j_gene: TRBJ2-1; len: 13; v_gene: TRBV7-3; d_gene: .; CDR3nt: TGTGCCAGCAGCTTAAAGGACAGCCATGAGCAGTTCTTC; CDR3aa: CASSLKDSHEQFF
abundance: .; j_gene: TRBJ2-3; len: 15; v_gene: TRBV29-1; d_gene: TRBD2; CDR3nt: TGCAGCGTTGACGGACTAGCGGGAGTAGTAGATACGCAGTATTTT; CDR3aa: CSVDGLAGVVDTQYF
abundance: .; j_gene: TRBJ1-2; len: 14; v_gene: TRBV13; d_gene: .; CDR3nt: TGTGCCAGCAGCTTAGGGGGCAATCCCTATGGCTACACCTTC; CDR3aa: CASSLGGNPYGYTF
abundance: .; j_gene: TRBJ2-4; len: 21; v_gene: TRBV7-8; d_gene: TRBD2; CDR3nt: TGTGCCAGCAGCTTACTTCTCTGGACTAGCGGGAGAGCCGAGGCCAAAAACATTCAGTACTTC; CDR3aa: CASSLLLWTSGRAEAKNIQYF
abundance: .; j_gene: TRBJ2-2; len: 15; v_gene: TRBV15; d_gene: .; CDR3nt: TGTGCCACCAGCACAATAAAACTGAACACCGGGGAGCTGTTTTTT; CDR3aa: CATSTIKLNTGELFF
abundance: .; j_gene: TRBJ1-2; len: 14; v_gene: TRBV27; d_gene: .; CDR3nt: TGTGCCAGCAGTTTAATCGGGACACACTATGGCTACACCTTC; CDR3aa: CASSLIGTHYGYTF
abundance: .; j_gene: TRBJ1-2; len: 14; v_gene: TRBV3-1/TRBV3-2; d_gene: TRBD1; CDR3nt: TGTGCCAGCAGCGGCTTAGGACAGGACATTGGCTACACCTTC; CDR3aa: CASSGLGQDIGYTF
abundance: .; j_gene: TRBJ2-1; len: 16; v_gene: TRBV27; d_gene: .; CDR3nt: TGTGCCAGCAGTTTATTTATTGATAGCTCCTACAATGAGCAGTTCTTC; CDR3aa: CASSLFIDSSYNEQFF
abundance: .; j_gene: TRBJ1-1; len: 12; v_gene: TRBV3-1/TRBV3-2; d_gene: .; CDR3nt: TGTGCCAGTTCGTTCAGGCACACTGAAGCTTTCTTT; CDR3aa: CASSFRHTEAFF
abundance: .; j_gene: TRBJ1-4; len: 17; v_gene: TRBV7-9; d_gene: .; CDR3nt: TGTGCCAGCAGCCCCGACACAGGGAACGGGACTAATGAAAAACTGTTTTTT; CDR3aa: CASSPDTGNGTNEKLFF
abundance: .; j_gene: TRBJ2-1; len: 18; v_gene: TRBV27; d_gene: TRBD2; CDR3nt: TGTGCCAGCAGTATGACTAGCGGGGGCCCTCTCTCCTACAATGAGCAGTTCTTC; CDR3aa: CASSMTSGGPLSYNEQFF
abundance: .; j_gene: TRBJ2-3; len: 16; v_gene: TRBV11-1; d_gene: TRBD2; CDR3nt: TGTGCCAGCAGCCCAGGGGTAGCGGGGGAGGTAGATACGCAGTATTTT; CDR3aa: CASSPGVAGEVDTQYF
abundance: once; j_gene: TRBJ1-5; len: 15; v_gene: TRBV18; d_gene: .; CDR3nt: TGTGCCAGCTCACCCCCGGAGGGGAGCAATCAGCCCCAGCATTTT; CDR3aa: CASSPPEGSNQPQHF